This T cell receptor (beta chain) originates from a study of blood T cells in healthy people across ages (dated by TCRdb to about 2015). Context from the whole study: In model experiments, roughly one uniquely barcoded TCR beta cDNA molecule per two T cells was captured by template switching. The study measured age-related changes in TCR beta repertoire diversity using deep sequencing normalized with unique cDNA molecular identifiers. The donors were split into four age groups: young (average around 16 years), middle-aged (39), aged (around 67) and long-lived (about 74). To avoid experimental bias, donors of different ages were spread randomly across the sequencing lanes. For two donors (one aged 18 to 30 and one aged 80 or older), the study analyzed two additional independent replicas of 1 million unique cDNA reads from the same blood draw.

Results and caveats for the whole study, not just this receptor: Observed TCR beta diversity per million T cells fell roughly linearly with age, and a significant reduction was already apparent by age around 44. Estimates of total diversity based on one million sequenced T cells were considered lower bounds and underestimates. Observed TCR beta diversity correlated strongly with the percentage of naive T cells measured by flow cytometry. Compared with the aged group, the long-lived group had more naive CD4+ T cells, fewer expanded clones and increased TCR diversity, a pattern suggesting age selection. Since profiling was done on bulk unsorted PBMCs, naive and antigen-experienced compartments could not be conclusively compared. Because donor CMV infection status was unknown, age-related changes in expanded clonotypes were potentially confounded.

The 40 or so donors, aged about 6 to 100 years, were systemically healthy Caucasian individuals from Russia. Around 10 milliliters of peripheral blood were drawn from each donor into EDTA-treated Vacutainer tubes. Ficoll-Paque density-gradient centrifugation was used to isolate PBMCs, with at least 7 million per sample. Total RNA, at least 6 micrograms per sample, was extracted from PBMCs with Trizol reagent. Naive CD45RAhigh/CD27high T cell percentages were measured by flow cytometry on a PBMC aliquot from every donor. The library was made by 5' RACE. TCRdb shows the sequencer as Illumina HiSeq 2500. The second PCR ran for roughly 7 to 11 cycles and used a J-beta primer mix along with a sample-barcoded 5' primer. A template-switch 5' adaptor carrying 12 random nucleotides introduced a unique molecular identifier onto each TCR beta cDNA molecule. At least 2.5 million CDR3-containing paired-end reads were obtained from each sample. First-strand cDNA synthesis was performed from all RNA using the Mint cDNA synthesis kit, with priming by a TRBC-specific oligonucleotide. After uracil-DNA glycosylase treatment, a first 18-cycle PCR used universal primers M1SS and BC2_uni_R on all cDNA. The paper's data handling went like this. Normalization of each sample was performed by random selection of 1 million high-quality reads, each carrying a distinct molecular identifier. Reads with shared molecular identifiers were discarded instead of being binned into consensus sequences. MiTCR, with a Q25 quality threshold and the strictest error-elimination algorithm, was used for CDR3 identification, clonotype clustering and error correction. A nonparametric unseen species model using Euler transformation provided a lower-bound estimate of total TCR beta diversity. The raw public data were reprocessed by TCRdb itself: fastp quality trimming at Q25, MiXCR clonotype calling, in-frame beta chains only. Entries are consolidated by CDR3 protein sequence, retaining the most common genes and DNA. TCRdb, not the original authors, processed these V and J calls. Here the sample has 1.5 million to 2 million distinct CDR3 sequences; 40% to 55% occur a single time. Of the sample, around 2.1% is held by the ten largest clones.

As encoded in the germline V gene, CDR1 is SGHRS while CDR2 is YFSETQ. Spanning cysteine to phenylalanine, the CDR3 consists of 13 amino acids. The DNA shown is the 39-base CDR3, in frame from base 1. V is reduced by 5 bases and J by 5 bases, leaving a spacing of 11 bases between them. As for this clonotype: Its antigen is currently not known. The input lacks base qualities; no much larger clone sits a single base away.

The V and J segments used are TRBV5-1 and TRBJ1-5, with the D gene call left open. The receptor was isolated from a woman aged 40 to 50 in good health. Material for sequencing was blood. The CDR3 protein is CASRLQVDQPQHF. Here is the DNA: TGCGCCAGCAGATTGCAGGTGGATCAGCCCCAGCATTTT.